This TCR beta chain originates from a study of cytomegalovirus exposure and HLA in healthy donors (dated by TCRdb to 2016 to 2017). Some background on the complete study: An earlier analysis of 587 of the donors reported 276 Gb of sequence data and some 110 million unique TCR beta sequences obtained from about 179 million T cells. Donor age, sex, ethnicity and CMV serostatus were compiled together with the repertoire data. Typing coverage varied by locus: 629-630 donors for A, B, C, DRB1 and DQB1; approximately 500 for DQA1; nearly 610 for DPA1; approximately 490 for DPB1. HLA typing included class I and class II loci at four-digit resolution. A later analysis re-analyzed previously published TCR beta repertoires from 500 to 700 donors and added high-resolution HLA genotyping to study TCR occurrence patterns. A later genetic analysis took genome-wide SNP genotypes for about three fifths of the roughly 670 donors and used that subset as a discovery cohort. The study was designed to test whether signatures of past pathogen exposure could be identified by cataloging public T cell receptors. Rather than using new phenotypic data, the later analysis identified candidate immune exposures from TCR beta sequences and from how often those sequences occurred across donors. Every repertoire in the discovery cohort had been generated on one and the same sequencing platform. Across about 370 genotyped donors of the cohort, an average of roughly 250,000 unique TCR beta nucleotide sequences per donor were sequenced, and roughly 20% of those sequences were non-productive. The study combined high-throughput TCR immunosequencing, statistical association of individual TCRs with disease status, and machine learning to predict cytomegalovirus infection status. An early release that covered about 640 HLA-typed donors contained around 300 gigabases of sequencing data and 75 million to 100 million unique TCR sequences. Along with the approximately 650-subject first cohort, a separate validation cohort of about 110 different subjects was used. Of the 300 to 400 genotyped donors, about 84% fell in the genetic ancestry cluster associated with self-reported Caucasian donors. Using immunosequencing, the study profiled T cell repertoires from 640 or so subjects and related those repertoires to cytomegalovirus serostatus. To decide whether each TCR beta V gene segment behaved as functional or pseudogenic, an earlier analysis of approximately 590 of the donors relied on high-throughput TCR beta sequencing. About five DR-DQ haplotypes were treated as single units for association and clustering because of strong linkage in the cohort. What the research found in general, with its limitations: The classifier was reported to diagnose cytomegalovirus status with high specificity and sensitivity in both the original and validation cohorts. V-gene and J-gene trimming of TCR beta chains was associated with a missense DCLRE1C variant in a later genetic analysis, and the association was replicated in an independent cohort. The authors suggested that the approach could potentially be generalized to other disease states and immunological phenotypes. In an earlier analysis of several hundred of the donors, most TCR beta V segments were observed in productive rearrangements about 87% or about 30% of the time, broadly matching IMGT annotations. A cluster of highly shared sequence variants was judged likely to represent a technical artifact of the sequencing pipeline. Roughly uniform sequencing depth across donors was assumed in presence/absence analyses, although this assumption may not hold. Several of the top co-occurrence clusters appeared to be linked to parvovirus B19, influenza, CMV and Epstein-Barr virus, according to a later analysis. Assigning TCR associations to individual alleles was difficult when HLA alleles, especially DR and DQ, strongly co-occurred. HLA typing was unavailable for some donors at each locus, so association tests used only the typed subset. A later analysis associated about 16,000 TCR beta sequences with specific HLA alleles at a false discovery rate of 0.05. The earlier analysis of about 600 of the donors excluded seventeen rarely observed V segments, including chromosome 9 orphons, because counts were too low. For the cohort, immune exposure information was limited to CMV serostatus. In vitro tests confirmed that three of the cytomegalovirus-associated TCR beta chains recognize cytomegalovirus antigens. In a later analysis, the rate of TCR association differed among HLA loci, with DRB1 alleles having the most associated TCRs and HLA-C alleles having the fewest. In a later analysis, HLA-associated TCR beta chains were found to be more clonally expanded and to have lower generation probabilities than equally common non-associated chains. According to a later analysis, most CMV-associated TCR beta chains appeared to be HLA-restricted, and the HLA associations seemed to be driven largely by CMV exposure. A further reported finding was that TCR beta sequences accurately predicted the HLA-A and HLA-B alleles for most subjects in the first cohort. The study gave a list of more than 150 TCR beta chains associated with cytomegalovirus. Linkage disequilibrium might explain the correlated functional status among segregating V segments, but an unknown experimental factor could not be excluded. Some IMGT-functional V segments, including TRBV6-2 and TRBV6-3, could not be distinguished by the 87-base-pair reads and were therefore excluded. In a later genetic analysis, fewer N-insertions in productive TCRs were reported among donors in an Asian-associated ancestry cluster than the approximately 630-donor mean. Most TCR sequences were observed very rarely across donors, whereas some public TCRs were present in many individuals. In this cohort, only TCR beta chains were sequenced, and detectable features were limited by the absence of alpha or paired-chain data.

CDR1 and CDR2 were assigned from the germline V gene as MDHEN and SYDVKM. The cysteine opens and the phenylalanine closes a CDR3 of 16 amino acids. Of all the DNA, just the CDR3 is kept, 48 bases in frame from base 1. A distance of 19 bases separates the germline ends of V and J, which lose 6 bases and 1 base respectively. Comments on this clone: Its recognized antigen is unknown. No much larger clone is present one base from it, and per-base qualities are unavailable.

Libraries were built with the immunoSEQ multiplex PCR assay. The multiplex PCR relied on a mix of 60 forward primers for TCR Vbeta segments and 13 reverse primers for TCR Jbeta segments. The CDR3 region of rearranged TCR beta genes was amplified from genomic DNA with a multiplex PCR assay. On the Illumina HiSeq System, the amplified TCR beta libraries were sequenced as 87-base-pair reads. As for how the authors treated the data: In a later analysis, some 80 million unique TCR beta chains were counted across the roughly 700 repertoires, and about 9.9 million of these chains were shared by at least two donors. Raw reads were error-corrected and collapsed into unique sequences with a nearest-neighbor algorithm that merged closely related sequences to remove PCR and sequencing errors. To assign V, D and J gene segments, CDR3 sequences were aligned to IMGT reference sequences. For a sequence to be retained, at least a six-nucleotide match to both a V gene segment and a J gene segment was required. A rearrangement was called productive if the CDR3 had no stop codons and remained in frame with V and J, and every other rearrangement was called non-productive. Following IMGT convention, CDR3 was defined as the stretch from the second conserved V-encoded cysteine up to the conserved J-encoded phenylalanine. The earlier analysis of about 590 of the donors excluded sequences that lacked an unambiguous match to a single V gene segment. An earlier analysis of several hundred of the donors called V segments functional above 56.7% productive rearrangements and segregating when the between-donor standard deviation exceeded 5%. A statistical classification framework was developed to diagnose cytomegalovirus status using the catalog of TCR beta chain sequences. In a later analysis, V and J genes were assigned by comparing TCR nucleotide sequences against IMGT/GENE-DB human TR gene sequences. Using the TCRdist pipeline, a later analysis assigned CDR3 sequences along with most-parsimonious VDJ recombination scenarios. In a later analysis, each TCR beta chain was defined by its CDR3 amino acid sequence together with its V-gene family, and reads without a unique V-gene family were excluded. As a way to deal with suspected cross-contamination and a sequencing artifact, a later analysis dropped 500 to 700 nucleotide sequences that were highly shared and had low generation probability. In a later analysis, a clonal expansion index for each public chain was calculated from normalized within-repertoire ranks of inferred template counts. In a later analysis, generation probabilities were computed with a VDJ recombination model fitted to out-of-frame rearrangements, and the resulting probabilities were checked against IGoR. A later analysis scored TCR-TCR, TCR-HLA and TCR-CMV co-occurrence with hypergeometric tests, applying a repertoire-size bias correction to TCR pairs. In a later analysis, false discovery rates were estimated by permuting HLA or CMV assignments 20 times. A later analysis grouped co-occurring TCRs with DBSCAN, adding TCRdist sequence similarity when clustering within HLA-allele-positive subsets. For co-occurrence clustering, repertoires with fewer than 30,000 or more than 120,000 public chains were excluded, along with roughly 5 repertoires with anomalous nucleotide sharing. The table was pulled from immuneACCESS by TCRdb, which kept in-frame rearrangements only. Such tables lose some clones; where checked, under half of the loss comes from unresolved V genes, and the rest has no known cause. V and J calls plus clone size are reproduced from that table; the DNA served to infer D and trimming. The sample profile shows 200,000 or so clones; less than 85% of them were found once. Of the sample, 0.6% to 0.65% falls within the top ten clones.

The cohort comprised 550 to 700 healthy bone marrow donors. Cohort members were all nominally healthy when sampled, although unrecorded immune exposures were likely present. The donor tested CMV seronegative, placing the donor among the 352 seronegative members of the cohort. Each donor provided a peripheral blood sample, and peripheral blood mononuclear cells were used for TCR beta sequencing. The Qiagen DNeasy Blood Extraction Kit was used to extract genomic DNA from the blood cell samples. The TCR sequence derives from a young man in good health and CMV-seronegative. Sample: PBMCs. Recombination linked TRBV28 to TRBJ2-7, and possibly TRBD1, on 7 matching bases. The CDR3 loop reads CASRVGGTDKSYEQYF. The bases read TGTGCCAGCAGAGTTGGGGGGACAGATAAATCCTACGAGCAGTACTTC.